The T cell receptor beta chain under discussion was sequenced for a study of T cell changes during pregnancy in multiple sclerosis. Assay used: immunoSEQ multiplex PCR; TCRdb lists only in-frame clones, some missing. The table shows 35,000 to 55,000 clones, with 80% to 95% occurring only once. V was trimmed by 2 bases and J by 11 bases, leaving 9 bases between them. This CDR3 region has 11 residues. The germline gives CDR1 MNHNY, CDR2 SVGAGI (reference sequence). Sequencing was performed on peripheral blood. The rearrangement uses TRBV6-6 and TRBJ1-1; a possible D gene is TRBD1 (5 bases). The clonotype originates from a female donor with multiple sclerosis, enrolled in a pregnancy study. The CDR3 DNA follows: TGTGCCAGCAGTTACCGGCAGGGCGCTTTCTTT. Translated: CASSYRQGAFF.